Each of the 18 T cell receptor beta chains below was sequenced from the same sample in a study of T-cell reconstitution after alpha-beta-depleted transplantation in children. Molecular barcoding with unique molecular identifiers was used for the TCRbeta library. TCRdb passed the PCR reads through MiXCR, listing each CDR3 protein once. The profile covers roughly 570,000 distinct CDR3 sequences, with around 27% appearing a single time and 36% taken by the ten largest. The source material was PBMCs, sampled before TCRalphabeta/CD19-depleted stem cell transplant. The receptors come from a boy in the first two years of life with Wiskott-Aldrich syndrome, due to receive a stem cell transplant.

The chain uses TRBV20-1 and TRBJ2-5; D possibly corresponds to TRBD2 (6 bases). Trimming stripped 3 bases from V and 7 bases from J, with 9 bases between. This CDR3 is 11 amino acids long. CDR1 is DFQATT and CDR2 is SNEGSKA in the germline V gene (reference sequence). The CDR3 bases are TGCAGTGCTAGGCTGGGGGGGACCCAGTACTTC. Translation gives CSARLGGTQYF.

This sequence joins TRBV27 and TRBJ2-4, with TRBD2 as a possible D gene (5 bases). Germline CDR1 and CDR2: MNHEY and SMNVEV (reference sequence). V was pared by 6 bases and J by 8 bases, with 14 bases between. The CDR3 loop spans 13 amino acids. This CDR3 reads CASSLSSGYIQYF. The CDR3 DNA sequence: TGTGCCAGCAGCTTGAGTTCGGGATACATTCAGTACTTC.

In DNA form, the CDR3 reads TGCGCCAGCAGCCAAGTGAGGTCAGCTAATTCACCCCTCCACTTT. Protein: CASSQVRSANSPLHF. This chain uses TRBV4-1 with TRBJ1-6; unclear D gene. The CDR3 has 15 amino acids. Trimming stripped 1 base from V and 6 bases from J, with 10 bases between. Germline CDR1 MGHRA, CDR2 YSYEKL.

The chain is built from TRBV29-1 and TRBJ2-1, with 7 bases that match TRBD2. The CDR3 has 11 residues. The ends lost 7 bases at V and 5 bases at J; junction bases unmatched: 2. Germline lookup yields CDR1 SQVTM and CDR2 ANQGSEA. The CDR3 coding sequence is TGCAGCGGGGGGAGGGACAATGAGCAGTTCTTC. Its translation: CSGGRDNEQFF.

V is TRBV20-1 and J is TRBJ2-7; 10 bases match TRBD1. The CDR3 runs to 14 residues. Germline V gene lookup returns CDR1 DFQATT and CDR2 SNEGSKA (reference sequence). Trimming at V came to 3 bases and at J to 1 base, leaving 3 bases not matched to a gene. CDR3: CSASGTGVSYEQYF. The DNA of the CDR3 is TGCAGTGCTAGCGGGACAGGGGTATCCTACGAGCAGTACTTC.

V usage is TRBV5-1 and J usage is TRBJ1-4; the D is unclear. This CDR3 spans 16 amino acids. The germline gives CDR1 SGHRS, CDR2 YFSETQ. V dropped 2 bases and J dropped 0 bases, with 11 bases sitting between them. This CDR3 reads CASSFNPGTTNEKLFF. Written as DNA, the CDR3 is TGCGCCAGCAGCTTTAATCCCGGGACAACTAATGAAAAACTGTTTTTT.

In its sample, this clonotype was seen a few times. The rearrangement uses TRBV5-1 and TRBJ2-5; D gene uncertain. CDR1 and CDR2 (germline): SGHRS, YFSETQ. The CDR3 loop spans 13 amino acids. V lost 3 bases and J lost 2, with 8 bases in between. The CDR3 coding sequence is TGCGCCAGCAGCTCCACCACGCAAGAGACCCAGTACTTC. It translates to CASSSTTQETQYF.

This clonotype occurred a few times. V usage is TRBV5-8 and J usage is TRBJ2-3; 9 nucleotides agree with TRBD2. CDR1 and CDR2 from the germline V gene are SGHTS and YDEGEE. The CDR3 is made up of 15 amino acids. Unmatched junction bases numbered 4, after V lost 2 bases and J lost 3 bases. CDR3 loop: CASSLPSGKTDTQYF. The CDR3 DNA is TGTGCCAGCAGCTTACCTAGCGGGAAGACAGATACGCAGTATTTT.

This chain uses TRBV29-1 with TRBJ2-1; D is undetermined. Trimming left V 6 bases short and J 10 bases short, with 16 bases between. Germline V gives CDR1 SQVTM, CDR2 ANQGSEA. The CDR3 runs to 12 residues. This CDR3 reads CSVWAAIGEQFF. The CDR3 bases are TGCAGCGTATGGGCCGCTATCGGGGAGCAGTTCTTC.

This clonotype has a handful of counts. This rearrangement joins TRBV6-5 to TRBJ2-5; D is uncertain. Germline loops: CDR1 MNHEY, CDR2 SVGAGI. Trimming stripped 5 bases from V and 3 bases from J, with 10 bases between. The CDR3 contains 13 residues. This chain's CDR3 is CASSMSQKETQYF. DNA for the CDR3: TGTGCCAGCAGTATGAGCCAAAAAGAGACCCAGTACTTC.

In this sample, this clonotype turned up many times. J is TRBJ2-5 and V is TRBV3-1; 9 bases match TRBD1. The V and J ends lost 3 bases and 5 bases, in that order; junction bases with no gene match: 7. The CDR3 extends over 15 amino acids. Germline-derived CDR1 and CDR2 are LGHDT and YNNKEL (reference sequence). The CDR3 region is CASSHMGQGVETQYF. The CDR3 region has the DNA TGTGCCAGCAGCCATATGGGACAGGGTGTCGAGACCCAGTACTTC.

This clonotype was detected a few times. This chain joins TRBV20-1 and TRBJ2-1; tentatively, D is TRBD1 (5 bases). The V end was cut by 6 bases, the J end by 4 bases, with 19 bases between. The length of the CDR3 is 15 residues. From germline, CDR1 is DFQATT and CDR2 SNEGSKA (reference sequence). In DNA, the CDR3 is TGCAGTGCAGGCCGTGGGGCGGTACTTTACAATGAGCAGTTCTTC. Protein product: CSAGRGAVLYNEQFF.

Comments on this clonotype: One end of the junction varies from germline; a read error may be responsible. This chain uses TRBV3-1 with TRBJ1-1, with 7 bases that match TRBD1. The CDR3 loop spans 15 amino acids. Germline V gene lookup returns CDR1 LGHDT and CDR2 YNNKEL (reference sequence). CDR3 sequence (DNA): TGTGCCAGCAGTCAAGGGGGCGGAAGGTACACTGAAGCTTTCTTT. It encodes CASSQGGGRYTEAFF.

The chain links TRBV12-3 or TRBV12-4 to TRBJ2-1; tentatively, D is TRBD1 (6 bases). Deletions cut 3 bases from V and 4 bases from J, with 13 bases between. The CDR3 runs to 15 residues. For the CDR3, the DNA is TGTGCCAGCAGTTTCGGGCAGACAGGATACAATGAGCAGTTCTTC. Encoded protein: CASSFGQTGYNEQFF.

The chain recombines TRBV18 with TRBJ2-3; D unclear. Looked up from germline, CDR1 is KGHSH and CDR2 is LQKENI. Deletions cut 6 bases from V and 10 bases from J, with 11 bases between. The CDR3 has 11 amino acids. The CDR3 here is CASSGLDPQYF. CDR3 DNA: TGTGCCAGCTCCGGGCTCGATCCGCAGTATTTT.

The chain joins TRBV27 to TRBJ2-7; no clear D gene. From germline, CDR1 is MNHEY and CDR2 SMNVEV (reference sequence). CDR3 size: 13 residues. V gave up 2 bases and J gave up 1 base, with 6 bases separating them. In nucleotides, the CDR3 is TGTGCCAGCAGTTTAAAGTTGTCCTACGAGCAGTACTTC. Translated: CASSLKLSYEQYF.

This clonotype came up a few times. The chain links TRBV10-3 to TRBJ2-7, with TRBD2 matching over 10 bases. Germline CDR1 ENHRY, CDR2 SYGVKD. The V and J ends lost 7 bases and 5 bases, in that order; junction bases with no gene match: 8. This CDR3 is 14 amino acids long. The CDR3 loop reads CAITNSGRLDEQYF. CDR3 bases: TGTGCCATCACTAATAGCGGGAGGTTGGACGAGCAGTACTTC.

The table lists this clonotype with a few counts. This chain connects TRBV12-3 or TRBV12-4 to TRBJ2-2, with TRBD2 identical over 9 bases. V lost 2 bases, J lost 5 bases, and 6 bases stayed unmatched. The CDR3 totals 16 residues. The CDR3 nucleotides are TGTGCCAGCAGTTTAACCCGCCTAGCGGGAACCGGGGAGCTGTTTTTT. This sequence encodes CASSLTRLAGTGELFF.